This T cell receptor beta chain comes out of a study of cytomegalovirus exposure and HLA in healthy donors (dated by TCRdb to about 2017). Context from the whole study: In an earlier analysis of under 600 of the donors, 276 Gb of sequence data and some 100 million unique TCR beta sequences from 150 million to 200 million T cells were reported. Rather than using new phenotypic data, the later analysis identified candidate immune exposures from TCR beta sequences and from how often those sequences occurred across donors. In a later genetic analysis, genome-wide SNP genotypes for about 65% of the roughly 670 donors were used, and that subset was treated as a discovery cohort. In an earlier analysis of 587 of the donors, high-throughput TCR beta sequencing was used to judge whether each TCR beta V gene segment behaved as functional or pseudogenic. The study was designed to test whether signatures of past pathogen exposure could be identified by cataloging public T cell receptors. Class I and class II HLA loci were covered by the typing at four-digit resolution. High-throughput TCR immunosequencing, statistical association of individual TCRs with disease status, and machine learning were combined to predict cytomegalovirus infection status. Across 300 to 500 genotyped donors of the cohort, an average of about 220,000 unique TCR beta nucleotide sequences per donor were sequenced, and 15% to 20% of those sequences were non-productive. A later analysis re-examined previously published TCR beta repertoires from several hundred donors and added high-resolution HLA genotyping to investigate patterns of TCR occurrence. Besides the first cohort of approximately 670 subjects, a separate validation cohort made up of 120 or so different subjects was used. Every repertoire in the discovery cohort had been generated on one and the same sequencing platform. The number of typed donors differed by locus: about 620-640 for A, B, C, DRB1 and DQB1; 522 for DQA1; about 600 for DPA1; and some 450 for DPB1. The study profiled the T cell repertoires of hundreds of subjects by immunosequencing and related them to cytomegalovirus serostatus. Because of strong linkage in the cohort, roughly five DR-DQ haplotypes were treated as single units for association and clustering. The genetic ancestry cluster associated with self-reported Caucasian donors included roughly 84% of the roughly 400 genotyped donors. Approximately 300 gigabases of sequencing data and roughly 81 million unique TCR sequences made up an early release that covered 640 HLA-typed donors. Donor age, sex, ethnicity and CMV serostatus were collected together with the repertoire data.

Receptor libraries were prepared by the immunoSEQ multiplex PCR assay. A mixture of 60 forward primers for TCR Vbeta segments and 13 reverse primers for TCR Jbeta segments was used in the multiplex PCR. The CDR3 region of rearranged TCR beta genes was amplified from genomic DNA by a multiplex PCR assay. The amplified TCR beta libraries were sequenced on the Illumina HiSeq System as 87-base-pair reads. Under the source paper's analysis protocol: In a later analysis, tens of millions of unique TCR beta chains were counted across the 690 or so repertoires, and approximately 9.9 million of these chains were shared by at least two donors. A nearest-neighbor algorithm error-corrected the raw reads and collapsed the reads into unique sequences, merging closely related sequences to remove PCR and sequencing errors. Alignment of CDR3 sequences to IMGT reference sequences was used to assign V, D and J gene segments. Each retained sequence needed at least a six-nucleotide match to both a V gene segment and a J gene segment. A rearrangement counted as productive if the CDR3 had no stop codons and remained in frame with V and J, and every other rearrangement counted as non-productive. Following IMGT convention, CDR3 was defined as the stretch from the second conserved V-encoded cysteine to the conserved J-encoded phenylalanine. The earlier analysis of approximately 590 of the donors excluded any sequence lacking an unambiguous match to a single V gene segment. In an earlier analysis of a few hundred of the donors, V segments were called functional above 56.7% productive rearrangements and were called segregating when the between-donor standard deviation exceeded 5%. A statistical classification framework was built for diagnosing cytomegalovirus status from the catalog of TCR beta chain sequences. A later analysis assigned V and J genes by comparing TCR nucleotide sequences with IMGT/GENE-DB human TR gene sequences. In a later analysis, CDR3 sequences and most-parsimonious VDJ recombination scenarios were assigned using the TCRdist pipeline. In a later analysis, every TCR beta chain was defined by the combination of its CDR3 amino acid sequence and its V-gene family, and reads without a unique V-gene family were dropped. To address suspected cross-contamination and a sequencing artifact, a later analysis removed 450 to 700 highly shared, low-generation-probability nucleotide sequences. A later analysis calculated a clonal expansion index for each public chain from normalized within-repertoire ranks of inferred template counts. In a later analysis, generation probabilities were computed with a VDJ recombination model fitted to out-of-frame rearrangements, and the resulting probabilities were checked against IGoR. Hypergeometric tests were used in a later analysis to score TCR-TCR, TCR-HLA and TCR-CMV co-occurrence, with a repertoire-size bias correction applied to the TCR pairs. False discovery rates were estimated in a later analysis by permuting HLA or CMV assignments 20 times. In a later analysis, co-occurring TCRs were grouped with DBSCAN, and TCRdist sequence similarity was added when clustering was performed within HLA-allele-positive subsets. Repertoires with fewer than 30,000 or more than 120,000 public chains, plus five repertoires with anomalous nucleotide sharing, were excluded from co-occurrence clustering. What TCRdb holds here is the immuneACCESS table cut down to in-frame rearrangements. Part of the clones is not present; checked against another copy, under half of the missing clones reflect an unresolved V gene, and the others are unexplained. D and trimming were read from the DNA, whereas the V and J calls and clone size are those reported in that table. Here the sample has approximately 180,000 clones; around 79% occur a single time. The top ten clonotypes cover roughly 5.8% of the sample.

In total, approximately 690 healthy bone marrow donors made up the cohort. Cohort members were all nominally healthy when sampled, although unrecorded immune exposures were likely present. The donor tested CMV seropositive and was one of the 289 seropositive cohort members. Each donor provided a peripheral blood sample, and peripheral blood mononuclear cells were used for TCR beta sequencing. Genomic DNA extraction from the blood cell samples was performed with the Qiagen DNeasy Blood Extraction Kit. The research as a whole found: The presence/absence analyses assumed that sequencing depth was roughly uniform across donors, and that assumption may not be true. Across donors, most TCR sequences were observed very rarely, whereas some public TCRs were present in many individuals. The study gave a list of under 200 TCR beta chains associated with cytomegalovirus. In a later genetic analysis, fewer N-insertions in productive TCRs were reported among donors in an Asian-associated ancestry cluster than the roughly 700-donor mean. Strong co-occurrence of HLA alleles, especially DR and DQ, made assigning TCR associations to individual alleles difficult. Only TCR beta chains were sequenced in this cohort, and the absence of alpha or paired-chain data limited detectable features. A later analysis associated about 17,000 TCR beta sequences with specific HLA alleles at a false discovery rate of 0.05. V-gene and J-gene trimming of TCR beta chains was associated with a missense DCLRE1C variant in a later genetic analysis, and the association was replicated in an independent cohort. Because some donors lacked HLA typing at each locus, the association tests relied only on the typed subset. A later analysis found that HLA-associated TCR beta chains were more clonally expanded and had lower generation probabilities than equally common non-associated chains. In both the original and validation cohorts, the classifier was reported to diagnose cytomegalovirus status with high specificity and sensitivity. A later analysis reported that several top co-occurrence clusters appeared linked to parvovirus B19, influenza, CMV and Epstein-Barr virus. In vitro tests confirmed that three of the cytomegalovirus-associated TCR beta chains recognize cytomegalovirus antigens. The earlier analysis of about 600 of the donors excluded some 16 rarely observed V segments, including chromosome 9 orphons, because counts were too low. A further reported finding was that TCR beta sequences accurately predicted the HLA-A and HLA-B alleles for most subjects in the first cohort. Broadly in line with IMGT annotations, most TCR beta V segments showed up in productive rearrangements about 87% or about 30% of the time in an earlier analysis of around 600 of the donors. According to a later analysis, most CMV-associated TCR beta chains appeared to be HLA-restricted, and the HLA associations seemed to be driven largely by CMV exposure. In a later analysis, the rate of TCR association differed among HLA loci, with DRB1 alleles having the most associated TCRs and HLA-C alleles having the fewest. The authors suggested that the approach could potentially be generalized to other disease states and immunological phenotypes. For the cohort, immune exposure information was limited to CMV serostatus. A cluster of highly shared sequence variants was judged likely to represent a technical artifact of the sequencing pipeline. The 87-base-pair reads could not distinguish some IMGT-functional V segments, including TRBV6-2 and TRBV6-3, so those segments were excluded. Correlated functional status among segregating V segments might reflect linkage disequilibrium, but an unknown experimental factor could not be ruled out.

From the cysteine up to the phenylalanine, the CDR3 has a length of 16 residues. Solely the CDR3 DNA is kept, with 48 bases framed from the first base. V was cut back by 5 bases and J by 1 base, leaving a gap of 16 bases between them. CDR1 is given as SEHNR and CDR2 as FQNEAQ, both from the germline V gene (reference sequence). This clone was detected a few times. The antigen it binds to is not known. Qualities for individual bases were not recorded, and no much larger clone is one base off. The sample consisted of PBMCs. The chain couples TRBV7-9 to TRBJ2-3; D gene: possibly TRBD2, on 6 matching bases. This sequence originates from a man aged 40-50 years in good health and CMV-seropositive. The encoded CDR3 is CASSLLSGPRTDTQYF. The DNA sequence is given as TGTGCCAGCAGCCTCCTTAGCGGACCTCGCACAGATACGCAGTATTTT.